These 10 T cell receptor beta chains were all obtained from the same sample, sequenced in a study of regulatory T cells in long-lasting Graves disease. Arm-PCR of CDR3 regions and iRepertoire HTBI primers were the basis on which TCR beta libraries were built. TCRdb called the multiplex PCR reads again in MiXCR, with one record for every CDR3 protein. The data contain 390,000 or so distinct CDR3 sequences, roughly 25% of them singletons. Stated time point: persistent/refractory GD, antithyroid drugs over 5 years with positive TRAb. Making the TCR library involved RNA that had been extracted from PBMCs. Sequences were derived from peripheral blood mononuclear cells (PBMCs), sampled when the disease was refractory, from a patient treated with antithyroid drugs. The receptor source for this set is a woman in her 40s with Graves disease.

This clonotype was picked up a small number of times. The chain combines TRBV2 with TRBJ2-1, with unresolved D. This CDR3 is built from 11 residues. Trimming pared 4 bases from V and 5 bases from J, leaving 3 bases between. The germline gives CDR1 SNHLY, CDR2 FYNNEI. This chain's CDR3 is CASSGHNEQFF. CDR3 coding DNA: TGTGCCAGCAGTGGACACAATGAGCAGTTCTTC.

This clonotype was counted only a few times. In DNA form, the CDR3 reads TGCAGCGGGACGACACATTCTGGAAACACCATATATTTT. It encodes CSGTTHSGNTIYF. J is TRBJ1-3 and V is TRBV29-1; D gene ambiguous. V dropped 7 bases and J dropped 1 base, with 11 bases sitting between them. Germline-derived CDR1 and CDR2 are SQVTM and ANQGSEA. This CDR3 is 13 amino acids long. The full variable domain, completed using reference TRBV29-1 and TRBJ1-3, is SAVISQKPSRDICQRGTSLTIQCQVDSQVTMMFWYRQQPGQSLTLIATANQGSEATYESGFVIDKFPISRPNLTFSTLTVSNMSPEDSSIYLCSGTTHSGNTIYFGEGSWLTVV.

This clonotype was recorded a few times. The V and J genes are TRBV5-4 and TRBJ2-3; D might be TRBD1 or TRBD2, each matching 6 bases. The CDR3 totals 15 residues. Germline-derived CDR1 and CDR2 are SGHNT and YYREEE (reference sequence). Deletions cut 4 bases from V and 2 bases from J, with 14 bases between. Here the CDR3 DNA reads TGTGCCAGCAGCCCGGGGGCAGGGTCCACAGATACGCAGTATTTT. This sequence encodes CASSPGAGSTDTQYF.

In its sample, this clonotype was seen many times. This chain links TRBV28 with TRBJ2-7; unclear D gene. Per germline, CDR1 MDHEN and CDR2 SYDVKM. The V end lost 7 bases, the J end lost 0 bases, and 10 bases lay between the germline ends. This CDR3 comprises 13 residues. This chain's CDR3 is CASTSIRSYEQYF. CDR3 in DNA: TGTGCCAGCACTTCCATCCGCTCCTACGAGCAGTACTTC.

This clonotype has at least ten counts. The genes are TRBV10-3 and TRBJ2-5; 13 bases agree with TRBD2. V lost 3 bases, J lost 7 bases, and 8 bases stayed unmatched. The CDR3 is 16 amino acids. Germline CDR1 ENHRY, CDR2 SYGVKD. CDR3 in DNA: TGTGCCATCAGTGACTCCGGACTAGCGGGAGAAGGGACCCAGTACTTC. Translating gives CAISDSGLAGEGTQYF.

A note on this clonotype: Being one base from a much bigger clone, this may be a read error. The chain couples TRBV11-2 to TRBJ1-1; maybe TRBD1 (6 bases). Germline V gene lookup returns CDR1 SGHAT and CDR2 FQNNGV. CDR3 size: 12 residues. V shed 6 bases and J shed 4 bases, with 9 bases lying between them. Written as DNA, the CDR3 is TGTGCCAGCAGAGGGGGTTGCACTGAAGCTTTCTTT. Protein: CASRGGCTEAFF. Full variable domain (outside the CDR3, taken from reference TRBV11-2 and TRBJ1-1): EAGVAQSPRYKIIEKRQSVAFWCNPISGHATLYWYQQILGQGPKLLIQFQNNGVVDDSQLPKDRFSAERLKGVDSTLKIQPAKLEDSAVYLCASRGGCTEAFFGQGTRLTVV.

This clonotype was seen ten or more times. The rearrangement links TRBV2 to TRBJ2-7, with a possible D match to TRBD2 (7 bases). This CDR3 has 12 residues. CDR1 and CDR2 (germline): SNHLY, FYNNEI. Trimming stripped 6 bases from V and 5 bases from J, with 11 bases between. CDR3 DNA: TGTGCCAGCAGCTTAGGGGGGGACGAGCAGTACTTC. Amino acids: CASSLGGDEQYF.

This clonotype was observed a handful of times. V is TRBV7-3 and J is TRBJ1-1, with D maybe TRBD1 (5 bases). The CDR3 consists of 15 residues. Germline values: CDR1 SGHTA, CDR2 FQGTGA. The V end lost 0 bases, the J end lost 3 bases, and 11 bases lay between the germline ends. CDR3 region: CASSLTRVGDTEAFF. The CDR3 nucleotides read TGTGCCAGCAGCTTAACGCGGGTGGGGGACACTGAAGCTTTCTTT. Combining the CDR3 with reference TRBV7-3 and TRBJ1-1 gives the whole variable domain GAGVSQTPSNKVTEKGKYVELRCDPISGHTALYWYRQSLGQGPEFLIYFQGTGAADDSGLPNDRFFAVRPEGSVSTLKIQRTERGDSAVYLCASSLTRVGDTEAFFGQGTRLTVV.

Points on this clonotype: The CDR3 does not close with the conserved phenylalanine or tryptophan, likely indicating a read error. V usage is TRBV6-5 and J usage is TRBJ1-5; no clear D. The germline gives CDR1 MNHEY, CDR2 SVGAGI. Trimming stripped 0 bases from V and 3 bases from J, with 9 bases between. The CDR3 runs to 15 residues. The CDR3 sequence: CASSYSKSSNQPQHL. CDR3 bases: TGTGCCAGCAGTTACTCGAAGTCGTCCAATCAGCCCCAGCATCTT.

This clonotype was counted at least ten times. CDR3 amino acids: CASSIDGWKLFF. DNA of the CDR3: TGTGCCAGCAGTATAGACGGGTGGAAACTGTTTTTT. V and J are TRBV12-3 or TRBV12-4 and TRBJ1-4; D unclear. CDR3 length: 12 amino acids. V lost 5 bases to trimming and J lost 11 bases, with 12 bases between them.